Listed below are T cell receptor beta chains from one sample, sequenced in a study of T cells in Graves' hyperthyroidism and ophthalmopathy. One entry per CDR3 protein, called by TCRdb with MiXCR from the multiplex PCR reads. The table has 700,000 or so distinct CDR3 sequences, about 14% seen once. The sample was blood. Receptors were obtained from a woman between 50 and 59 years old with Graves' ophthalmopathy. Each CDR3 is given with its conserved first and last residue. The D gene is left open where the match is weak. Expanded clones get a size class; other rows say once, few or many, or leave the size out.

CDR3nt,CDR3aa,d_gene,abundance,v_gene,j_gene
TGCAGTGCTGTCGAACTCACAGATACGCAGTATTTT,CSAVELTDTQYF,-,many,TRBV20-1,TRBJ2-3
TGTGCCAGCAGCGTAGCGGGAGGGAGCGGCGAGCAGTTCTTC,CASSVAGGSGEQFF,TRBD2,-,TRBV9,TRBJ2-1
TGTGCCAGCAGTGACAGTCAAGAGACCCAGTACTTC,CASSDSQETQYF,-,many,TRBV12-3/TRBV12-4,TRBJ2-5
TGTGCCAGTATTAACATAGTGAATGAGCAGTTCTTC,CASINIVNEQFF,-,-,TRBV19,TRBJ2-1
TGTGCCAGCTCACCTCTCCGTCGACAGGGGGCTACTGGGGCCAACGTCCTGACTTTC,CASSPLRRQGATGANVLTF,TRBD1,-,TRBV18,TRBJ2-6
TGTGCCAGCAGTTACTCGTCCCTAGATCAAAGAATCTACGAGCAGTACTTC,CASSYSSLDQRIYEQYF,-,many,TRBV6-2/TRBV6-3,TRBJ2-7
TGTGCCACCAGCACCAGGGTTACCGGGTTGGAGCAGTACTTC,CATSTRVTGLEQYF,-,few,TRBV15,TRBJ2-7
TGTGCCAGCACCGACGGGACCTCCTACAATGAGCAGTTCTTC,CASTDGTSYNEQFF,-,few,TRBV14,TRBJ2-1
TGCGCCAGCAGCCAAGACCGGGGAATCAGGGAGACCCAGTACTTC,CASSQDRGIRETQYF,-,-,TRBV4-3,TRBJ2-5
TGCGCCAGCAGCTGGAGACAGGGATCCGAGCAGTACTTC,CASSWRQGSEQYF,TRBD1,many,TRBV5-1,TRBJ2-7
TGTGCCAGCACCCCGGGACTAGCGGGAGTAATCACCGGGGAGCTGTTTTTT,CASTPGLAGVITGELFF,TRBD2,-,TRBV9,TRBJ2-2
TGCAGCGTCGCAACTCACGAGCAGTACTTC,CSVATHEQYF,-,-,TRBV29-1,TRBJ2-7
TGCAGCGTTGGGGGGTCCCTTAGCACAGATACGCAGTATTTT,CSVGGSLSTDTQYF,-,many,TRBV29-1,TRBJ2-3
TGTGCCAGCAGTCCCCAACCAGGGGGTCCTCGCGCGAACACCGGGGAGCTGTTTTTT,CASSPQPGGPRANTGELFF,TRBD1,many,TRBV12-3/TRBV12-4,TRBJ2-2
TGCAGTGCTAGAGATTCGGTCTCGGCAGGTCGAAACACCATATATTTT,CSARDSVSAGRNTIYF,-,many,TRBV20-1,TRBJ1-3
TGTGCCAGCAGTGAAGCTGGCGGGGTATCGGCTTTCTTT,CASSEAGGVSAFF,-,few,TRBV6-1,TRBJ1-1
TGTGCCAGCAGAATCCAGGATGGCACAGATACGCAGTATTTT,CASRIQDGTDTQYF,-,-,TRBV7-9,TRBJ2-3
TGCGCCAGCAGTGAGCCAGATCGAGTTGAGCAGTTCTTC,CASSEPDRVEQFF,-,-,TRBV10-1,TRBJ2-1
TGCGCCAGCAGCCAAGATGGCACAGGGGGACTTAATCAGCCCCAGCATTTT,CASSQDGTGGLNQPQHF,TRBD1,-,TRBV4-3,TRBJ1-5
TGTGCCAGCACCTCGCAGGGAAGGGGCTACACCTTC,CASTSQGRGYTF,-,many,TRBV2,TRBJ1-2
TGTGCCACCCTATGGGACAGAAAGGTCGGGGAGCTGTTTTTT,CATLWDRKVGELFF,TRBD1,-,TRBV6-1,TRBJ2-2
TGTGCCAGCAGTTTCATAAGGGAGACCCAGTACTTC,CASSFIRETQYF,-,many,TRBV12-3/TRBV12-4,TRBJ2-5
TGCAGTGCTACCGGGACAGGACCATCCAATACGCAGTATTTT,CSATGTGPSNTQYF,TRBD1,many,TRBV20-1,TRBJ2-3
TGTGCCAGCAGTTACCTCCGGGACTTCACTCCCTACGAGCAGTACTTC,CASSYLRDFTPYEQYF,-,many,TRBV27,TRBJ2-7
TGTGCCAGCAGCTTTGAAATAGGGACTAACTATGGCTACACCTTC,CASSFEIGTNYGYTF,-,many,TRBV7-9,TRBJ1-2
TGTGCCAGCAGCTTAACGTGGAAGCCCCGGCAGTCCAATGAGCAGTTCTTC,CASSLTWKPRQSNEQFF,-,once,TRBV7-3,TRBJ2-1
TGCAGCGTTGAAGATTCCACCTCGACAGGGATTATAGAGACCCAGTACTTC,CSVEDSTSTGIIETQYF,TRBD1,few,TRBV29-1,TRBJ2-5
TGTGCCAGCAGGATGAACACTGAAGCTTTCTTT,CASRMNTEAFF,-,many,TRBV6-1,TRBJ1-1
TGCAGTGCTGGACGGGTAGGGGATACGCAGTATTTT,CSAGRVGDTQYF,-,many,TRBV20-1,TRBJ2-3
TGTGCCAGCAGAGACAGGAGAGATTATCGGAACACCATATATTTT,CASRDRRDYRNTIYF,-,-,TRBV6-1,TRBJ1-3
TGTGCCAGCAGCTCCACCGGGACAGGGGTCGGTGAGCAGTACTTC,CASSSTGTGVGEQYF,TRBD1,many,TRBV11-2,TRBJ2-7
TGTGCCAGCAGCCAAGGGACAGGGGTCGAAAAACTGTTTTTT,CASSQGTGVEKLFF,TRBD1,-,TRBV3-1,TRBJ1-4
TGTGCCAGCAGTCCCCGACGATGGGGAAGGGGCAATCAGCCCCAGCATTTT,CASSPRRWGRGNQPQHF,-,-,TRBV28,TRBJ1-5
TGTGCCAGCAGCTTAGGGGGACCCCCAGGTACGCAGTATTTT,CASSLGGPPGTQYF,-,many,TRBV7-3,TRBJ2-3
TGTGCCAGCAGCCAAGTGACTAGCTACGAGCAGTACTTC,CASSQVTSYEQYF,-,many,TRBV3-1,TRBJ2-7
TGTGCCAGCAGTCCCAGCGGAGCGGGAGGCTACAATGAGCAGTTCTTC,CASSPSGAGGYNEQFF,TRBD2,-,TRBV28,TRBJ2-1
TGTGCCAGCAGTTTGGTGGCACAGGGGAATTCACCCCTCCACTTT,CASSLVAQGNSPLHF,TRBD1,-,TRBV27,TRBJ1-6
TGTGCCAGCAGCCAAAGACAGGGGGGGAATGGCTACACCTTC,CASSQRQGGNGYTF,TRBD1,-,TRBV7-9,TRBJ1-2
TGTGCCAGCAGCTTAGTAGGGGACCTTAGCTCCTACAATGAGCAGTTCTTC,CASSLVGDLSSYNEQFF,-,many,TRBV7-2,TRBJ2-1
TGTGCCACCAGTGACCCGACAGGGGGGTTGGAGACCCAGTACTTC,CATSDPTGGLETQYF,TRBD1,once,TRBV24-1,TRBJ2-5